Shown below are 8 T cell receptor beta chains from a single sample sequenced in a study of blood T cell repertoires in COVID-19. Only in-frame clones appear in the TCRdb table, and some are missing; sequencing was by immunoSEQ multiplex PCR. Of approximately 150,000 clones in the sample, around 90% were seen once. The sequencing input was PBMCs or T cells enriched from blood (not recorded which). Source of these receptors: a woman aged 40 to 50 who had been exposed to COVID-19.

The genes are TRBV2 and TRBJ1-5; no definite D call. The CDR3 runs 16 residues. From germline, CDR1 is SNHLY and CDR2 FYNNEI. Trimming shortened V by 2 bases and J by 2 bases, and 13 bases separated the two germline ends. CDR3 in amino acids: CASSELRRDGNQPQHF. The CDR3 DNA follows: TGTGCCAGCAGTGAATTACGGAGGGATGGCAATCAGCCCCAGCATTTT.

In its sample, this clone was seen a few times. The chain uses TRBV4-2 and TRBJ1-1; D might be TRBD1 (5 bases). The CDR3 totals 15 residues. Trimming removed 1 base from V and 0 bases from J, with 9 bases in between. CDR1 is LGHNA and CDR2 is YNFKEQ in the germline V gene. In DNA form, the CDR3 reads TGTGCCAGCAGCCAAGGAGGGACTATGAACACTGAAGCTTTCTTT. It encodes CASSQGGTMNTEAFF.

The V and J genes are TRBV4-3 and TRBJ2-7, with D perhaps matching TRBD2 (5 bases). CDR1 LGHNA and CDR2 YSLEER come from the germline V gene. V lost 3 bases, J lost 5 bases, and 14 bases lay in between. The CDR3 runs to 14 residues. The CDR3 here is CASSHLGRGHEQYF. The CDR3 DNA follows: TGCGCCAGCAGCCATCTGGGCAGAGGGCACGAGCAGTACTTC.

The chain is built from TRBV6-5 and TRBJ2-7, with D maybe TRBD2 (7 bases). Trimming removed 6 bases at V and 2 bases at J, with 14 bases between. The germline gives CDR1 MNHEY, CDR2 SVGAGI. The CDR3 loop spans 14 amino acids. CDR3 DNA sequence: TGTGCCAGCAGGGTTGAGGGGGGGGCCTACGAGCAGTACTTC. Its translation: CASRVEGGAYEQYF.

J is TRBJ2-7 and V is TRBV4-3, with D possibly TRBD2 on 6 matching bases. Trimming took 3 bases from V and 0 from J, leaving 15 bases between them. From germline, CDR1 is LGHNA and CDR2 YSLEER. The CDR3 loop spans 16 amino acids. The chain's CDR3 is CASSHSSGVTSYEQYF. DNA for the CDR3: TGCGCCAGCAGCCATAGCTCGGGGGTGACCTCCTACGAGCAGTACTTC.

There are a few counts of this clone. For the CDR3, the DNA is TGTGCCAGCACCTTTGTGGGCGGGACAGGGTTCTATGGCTACACCTTC. This gives the protein CASTFVGGTGFYGYTF. The gene calls are TRBV27 and TRBJ1-2; 9 bases fit TRBD1. The CDR3 sequence is 16 residues long. The junction had 13 bases not matched to a gene; V was cut back by 7 bases and J by 4 bases. Looked up from germline, CDR1 is MNHEY and CDR2 is SMNVEV (reference sequence).

V gene TRBV3-1 (or the pseudogene TRBV3-2) combines with J gene TRBJ1-2; D remains unclear. This CDR3 contains 17 residues. Germline CDR1 is LGHDT and CDR2 is YNNKEL (reference sequence). V was pared by 0 bases and J by 2 bases, with 16 bases between. The CDR3 nucleotides are TGTGCCAGCAGCCAAGATCCCTCCAGTCTGCTCAACTATGGCTACACCTTC. Its translation is CASSQDPSSLLNYGYTF.

This clone came up once. CDR3 DNA sequence: TGCGCCAGCAGCCTCCTTGACAGGGGAGCAGATACGCAGTATTTT. Protein product: CASSLLDRGADTQYF. V usage is TRBV5-1 and J usage is TRBJ2-3, with 8 bases matching TRBD1. Germline V gives CDR1 SGHRS, CDR2 YFSETQ. J gave up 4 bases and V 4 bases, and 8 bases lay outside the gene matches. CDR3 size: 15 residues.